This record looks at one TCR beta chain sequence and its context. These data originate in a study of blood T cell repertoires in COVID-19. Study details: Acute and convalescent COVID-19 samples came from the United States, Italy and Spain. Sources were T cells, B-cell-depleted T cells, or PBMCs; the material itself was cDNA or gDNA.

Original methodology: Reference gene primer amplification yielded estimated nucleated cell counts. The table came from immunoSEQ multiplex PCR; TCRdb's copy has only in-frame clones and leaves some out. The DNA gave D and trimming, while V, J and clone size come from that table. The table lists around 200,000 clones, about 80% of them singletons, with approximately 2.6% in the top ten. Trimming took off 0 bases at V and 3 bases at J, with 5 bases between the two ends. Per germline, CDR1 SGHTA and CDR2 FQGTGA. CDR3 length: 14 amino acids. This chain joins TRBV7-3 and TRBJ2-2; unclear D gene. The sample consisted of peripheral blood. This TCR was recovered from a human donor with acute or convalescent COVID-19. The donor label of this sample is uncertain. The CDR3 bases are TGTGCCAGCAGCTTAACACGGGACACCGGGGAGCTGTTTTTT. It yields the protein CASSLTRDTGELFF.